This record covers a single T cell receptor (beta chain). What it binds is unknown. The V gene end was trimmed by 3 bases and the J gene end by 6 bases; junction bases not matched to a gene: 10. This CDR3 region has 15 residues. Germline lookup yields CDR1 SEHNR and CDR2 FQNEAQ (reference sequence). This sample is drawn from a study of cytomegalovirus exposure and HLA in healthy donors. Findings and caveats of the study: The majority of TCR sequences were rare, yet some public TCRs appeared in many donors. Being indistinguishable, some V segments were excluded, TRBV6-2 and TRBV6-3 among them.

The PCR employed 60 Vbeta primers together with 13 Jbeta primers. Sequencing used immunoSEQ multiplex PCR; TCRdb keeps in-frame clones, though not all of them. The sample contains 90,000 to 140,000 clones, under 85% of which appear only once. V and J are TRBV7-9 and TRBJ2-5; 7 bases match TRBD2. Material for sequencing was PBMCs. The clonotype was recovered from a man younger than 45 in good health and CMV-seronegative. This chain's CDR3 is CASSFASAGGKTQYF. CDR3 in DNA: TGTGCCAGCAGCTTCGCTAGCGCCGGGGGGAAGACCCAGTACTTC.